These 28 T cell receptor beta chains originate from one sample sequenced in a study of T cells after yellow fever vaccination. TCRdb processed the 5' RACE reads anew with MiXCR; each CDR3 protein has one entry. The sample includes about 260,000 distinct CDR3 sequences, about 3.9% seen only once; the top ten take 15% to 20%. The source was PBMCs, collected 15 days after the yellow fever booster vaccination. Every receptor here comes from a man aged 18 to 35 who received the YFV17D yellow fever vaccine.

This clonotype has ten or more counts. The V and J genes are TRBV5-6 and TRBJ1-3; maybe TRBD1 (5 bases). The CDR3 consists of 14 residues. V lost 5 bases and J 1 base, leaving 10 bases between the germline ends. Germline values: CDR1 SGHDT, CDR2 YYEEEE. CDR3 coding DNA: TGTGCCAGCAGTTACCAGGGTTCTGGAAACACCATATATTTT. Translation: CASSYQGSGNTIYF.

There are a few counts of this clonotype. The rearrangement joins TRBV3-1 to TRBJ2-5, with D perhaps being TRBD1 or TRBD2 (7 bases each). Germline V gene sequence: CDR1 LGHDT, CDR2 YNNKEL (reference sequence). CDR3 length: 16 amino acids. Trimming cost V 0 bases and J 4 bases, with 15 bases left between them. The DNA of the CDR3 is TGTGCCAGCAGCCAAGACCCCGGCAGGGGGGGAGAGACCCAGTACTTC. Protein product: CASSQDPGRGGETQYF.

This clonotype showed up just a few times. The chain carries TRBV5-1 and TRBJ1-2; D uncertain. The V end was cut by 1 base, the J end by 6 bases, with 10 bases between. The V gene's germline CDR1 is SGHRS and CDR2 YFSETQ. This CDR3 contains 13 residues. CDR3 DNA sequence: TGCGCCAGCAGCTTGACTCTAAAACATGGCTACACCTTC. Encoded protein: CASSLTLKHGYTF.

This clonotype was seen ten or more times. This chain connects TRBV10-3 to TRBJ2-5; D uncertain. The CDR3 length is 13 residues. Germline CDR1 reads ENHRY; CDR2 reads SYGVKD. With 8 bases removed from V and 0 bases from J, the gap between germline ends came to 10 bases. The DNA for the CDR3 is TGTGCCATCTCAGTGGGGTACCAAGAGACCCAGTACTTC. Translating gives CAISVGYQETQYF.

This clonotype was found many times. The chain has TRBV5-1 and TRBJ1-2; 8 positions agree with TRBD1. V trimming: 4 bases; J trimming: 8 bases; junction bases outside the gene matches: 13. Per germline, CDR1 SGHRS and CDR2 YFSETQ. The length of the CDR3 is 15 residues. In DNA, the CDR3 is TGCGCCAGCAGCGTGGACCCGACAGGGGTTGGGGGCTACACCTTC. Encoded protein: CASSVDPTGVGGYTF.

This clonotype was recorded many times. This rearrangement joins TRBV12-3 or TRBV12-4 to TRBJ1-4; maybe TRBD1 (5 bases). Trimming stripped 7 bases from V and 3 bases from J, with 21 bases between. The CDR3 contains 17 residues. The chain's CDR3 is CASNWAAGLSPNEKLFF. The CDR3 DNA is TGTGCCAGCAACTGGGCGGCAGGGTTGAGTCCTAATGAAAAACTGTTTTTT.

This clonotype occurred many times. This rearrangement joins TRBV29-1 to TRBJ2-1; 7 bases map to TRBD1. The trim removed 3 bases at V and 7 bases at J, leaving 6 bases unmatched. The germline CDR1 and CDR2 sequences are SQVTM and ANQGSEA. The CDR3 runs to 13 residues. CDR3 DNA: TGCAGCGTTGACGACGGACAGGCAAATGAGCAGTTCTTC. Amino acid sequence: CSVDDGQANEQFF.

This clonotype was seen repeatedly, ten times or more. DNA for the CDR3: TGTGCCAGCAGCTTAGCTCCCCCACAAGAGACCCAGTACTTC. Translated, it gives CASSLAPPQETQYF. The chain links TRBV7-2 to TRBJ2-5; D remains unclear. V gave up 0 bases and J gave up 2 bases, with 7 bases separating them. The germline V gene has CDR1 SGHTA and CDR2 FQGNSA. The CDR3 loop spans 14 amino acids. Looking up the rest from reference TRBV7-2 and TRBJ2-5 gives the full variable domain: GAGVSQSPSNKVTEKGKDVELRCDPISGHTALYWYRQSLGQGLEFLIYFQGNSAPDKSGLPSDRFSAERTGGSVSTLTIQRTQQEDSAVYLCASSLAPPQETQYFGPGTRLLVL.

The rearrangement joins TRBV20-1 to TRBJ1-3; 7 positions agree with TRBD1. Germline V gene lookup returns CDR1 DFQATT and CDR2 SNEGSKA (reference sequence). The CDR3 has 14 residues. The V segment lost 2 bases and the J segment 4 bases; nucleotides outside the gene matches: 5. In DNA, the CDR3 is TGCAGTGCTAGAACGAAGACAGGGGGAAACACCATATATTTT. Amino acids: CSARTKTGGNTIYF.

This clonotype was counted ten times or more. This chain joins TRBV27 and TRBJ1-6; the match to TRBD1 covers 7 bases. V shed 5 bases, J shed 10 bases, and the junction held 11 bases outside the gene matches. Per germline, CDR1 MNHEY and CDR2 SMNVEV (reference sequence). The CDR3 extends over 15 amino acids. The CDR3 DNA sequence: TGTGCCAGCAGTCCGGTTACAGGGGTAAGATCACCCCTCCACTTT. As protein: CASSPVTGVRSPLHF.

This clonotype was seen ten or more times. This sequence joins TRBV20-1 and TRBJ1-1, with D unclear. V was cut by 4 bases and J by 5 bases, with 17 bases left in between. Germline V lookup: CDR1 DFQATT, CDR2 SNEGSKA (reference sequence). The CDR3 contains 14 residues. CDR3 coding DNA: TGCAGTGCTACCCCCTTGACCGCGGGGACTGAAGCTTTCTTT. Residues: CSATPLTAGTEAFF.

This clonotype was seen many times. The J gene is TRBJ2-3, the V gene TRBV5-1; D uncertain. Trimming stripped 3 bases from V and 5 bases from J, with 13 bases between. Germline V CDR1 and CDR2: SGHRS, YFSETQ. The CDR3 covers 14 residues. CDR3 DNA: TGCGCCAGCAGCTACACTACTAAGGAAGATACGCAGTATTTT. This encodes CASSYTTKEDTQYF.

This clonotype was counted at least ten times. This rearrangement joins TRBV10-3 to TRBJ2-7; tentatively, D is TRBD2 (6 bases). The CDR3 has 13 residues. Germline V lookup: CDR1 ENHRY, CDR2 SYGVKD. V was clipped by 0 bases and J by 6 bases, with 9 bases between them. CDR3 sequence: CAISESTSSEQYV. The CDR3 DNA sequence: TGTGCCATCAGTGAGTCGACTAGTAGCGAGCAGTACGTC.

The V gene is TRBV15, the J gene TRBJ2-7; 7 bases align to TRBD2. The CDR3 sequence is 16 residues long. The germline CDR1 and CDR2 sequences are LNHNV and YYDKDF (reference sequence). V shed 0 bases and J 3 bases; nucleotides not matched to a gene: 8. The CDR3 loop reads CATSREKLGEGYEQYF. CDR3 coding DNA: TGTGCCACCAGCAGAGAAAAACTGGGGGAGGGCTACGAGCAGTACTTC.

This clonotype has at least ten counts. The rearrangement joins TRBV7-2 to TRBJ2-3; perhaps TRBD2 as D (6 bases). The germline V gene encodes CDR1 SGHTA and CDR2 FQGNSA. This CDR3 has 15 residues. V lost 0 bases and J 7 bases, leaving 14 bases between the germline ends. The CDR3 loop is CASSLATRGKNTQYF. The CDR3 region has the DNA TGTGCCAGCAGCTTAGCCACGCGGGGCAAAAATACGCAGTATTTT.

This clonotype was counted many times. The chain links TRBV5-5 to TRBJ1-1, with D maybe TRBD1 (6 bases). The CDR3 totals 16 residues. Trimming took off 6 bases at V and 1 base at J, with 19 bases between the two ends. Germline CDR1 reads SGHKS; CDR2 reads YYEKEE (reference sequence). CDR3 residues: CASNIRLWDTNTEAFF. The CDR3 region has the DNA TGTGCCAGCAACATACGTCTCTGGGACACGAACACTGAAGCTTTCTTT.

This clonotype was seen ten or more times. The J gene is TRBJ2-5, the V gene TRBV5-1; D is unresolved. Germline V lookup: CDR1 SGHRS, CDR2 YFSETQ. The CDR3 is 15 amino acids. V lost 0 bases and J 1 base, leaving 10 bases between the germline ends. DNA for the CDR3: TGCGCCAGCAGCTTGGTAGGCTACCTCCAAGAGACCCAGTACTTC. As protein: CASSLVGYLQETQYF.

This clonotype was seen at least ten times. V is TRBV5-6 and J is TRBJ2-7; 10 positions agree with TRBD1. CDR1 is SGHDT and CDR2 is YYEEEE in the germline V gene. The CDR3 sequence is 16 residues long. The J segment lost 3 bases and the V segment lost 3 bases, leaving 9 bases of the junction unmatched. The chain's CDR3 is CASSWVGQGIIYEQYF. The CDR3 region has the DNA TGTGCCAGCAGCTGGGTGGGACAGGGGATCATCTACGAGCAGTACTTC.

This clonotype was found many times. The V call is TRBV7-9, the J call TRBJ2-6, with D perhaps matching TRBD2 (5 bases). This CDR3 has 19 amino acids. CDR1 is SEHNR and CDR2 is FQNEAQ in the germline V gene (reference sequence). Trimming cost V 2 bases and J 1 base, with 18 bases left between them. The chain's CDR3 is CASSLLATSRRSGANVLTF. Written as DNA, the CDR3 is TGTGCCAGCAGCTTATTGGCTACGAGCCGGAGGTCTGGGGCCAACGTCCTGACTTTC.

This clonotype occurred many times. The J gene is TRBJ2-2, the V gene TRBV7-2; 12 positions match TRBD2. The CDR3 sequence is 16 residues long. J gave up 3 bases and V 6 bases, and 5 bases lay outside the gene matches. Germline loops: CDR1 SGHTA, CDR2 FQGNSA. The CDR3 here is CASRAGLAGYTGELFF. In DNA form, the CDR3 reads TGTGCCAGCAGAGCGGGACTAGCGGGTTACACCGGGGAGCTGTTTTTT.

This clonotype was counted at least ten times. This rearrangement joins TRBV5-1 to TRBJ1-2; no reliable D call. V was cut by 0 bases and J by 8 bases, with 11 bases left in between. The CDR3 has 13 residues. Germline loops: CDR1 SGHRS, CDR2 YFSETQ. The CDR3 DNA follows: TGCGCCAGCAGCTTGGAGAGTGCCCCCGGCTACACCTTC. Its translation: CASSLESAPGYTF.

Ten or more counts support this clonotype. V and J are TRBV7-2 and TRBJ1-5; 8 bases map to TRBD1. This CDR3 has 14 residues. CDR1 is SGHTA, CDR2 FQGNSA, per germline. V lost 6 bases to trimming and J lost 2 bases; unmatched junction nucleotides: 3. CDR3 sequence (DNA): TGTGCCAGCAGACCGACAGGGGGCAATCAGCCCCAGCATTTT. This gives the protein CASRPTGGNQPQHF.

This clonotype was recorded at least ten times. The chain links TRBV5-1 to TRBJ1-2; D remains ambiguous. The CDR3 extends over 13 amino acids. Germline assignment: CDR1 SGHRS and CDR2 YFSETQ. Trimming took 1 base from V and 1 from J, leaving 5 bases between them. CDR3 sequence reads: CASSLQVNYGYTF. CDR3 nucleotides: TGCGCCAGCAGCTTGCAGGTTAACTATGGCTACACCTTC.

The table lists this clonotype with many counts. DNA of the CDR3: TGTGCCAGTAGTTCTGCCCCGGAGACCCAGTACTTC. Translation gives CASSSAPETQYF. V usage is TRBV19 and J usage is TRBJ2-5; no definite D call. CDR1 and CDR2 (germline): LNHDA, SQIVND (reference sequence). The CDR3 is made up of 12 amino acids. V was pared by 5 bases and J by 5 bases, with 9 bases between.

Ten or more counts support this clonotype. The rearrangement links TRBV29-1 to TRBJ1-2; D is ambiguous. The CDR3 length is 14 residues. Between the trimmed V and J ends, which lost 1 base and 1 base, there was a span of 10 bases. Germline values: CDR1 SQVTM, CDR2 ANQGSEA. CDR3 sequence (DNA): TGCAGCGTTGAAGGCCGGGTCGGTAACTATGGCTACACCTTC. Translation gives CSVEGRVGNYGYTF.

This clonotype was seen at least ten times. In DNA form, the CDR3 reads TGTGCCAGCAGGCTCTACTCGGGACTCAGCTCTGGGGCCAACGTCCTGACTTTC. Amino acids: CASRLYSGLSSGANVLTF. The chain has TRBV28 and TRBJ2-6; the D gene is possibly TRBD2 (6 bases). Germline assignment: CDR1 MDHEN and CDR2 SYDVKM. Trimming pared 6 bases from V and 0 bases from J, leaving 18 bases between. The CDR3 is 18 amino acids.

This clonotype appeared many times. This chain joins TRBV4-2 and TRBJ2-5; D is undetermined. V lost 0 bases and J 2 bases, leaving 7 bases between the germline ends. This CDR3 contains 14 residues. Germline V gene data show CDR1 as LGHNA and CDR2 as YNFKEQ. This chain's CDR3 is CASSQEGLQETQYF. Here the CDR3 DNA reads TGTGCCAGCAGCCAAGAAGGGCTTCAAGAGACCCAGTACTTC.

V gene TRBV7-8 combines with J gene TRBJ2-5, with D uncertain. CDR1 and CDR2 (germline): SGHVS, FQNEAQ. The CDR3 is 14 amino acids. V shed 1 base and J shed 2 bases, with 8 bases lying between them. Here the CDR3 reads CASSLGVGQETQYF. The CDR3 coding sequence is TGTGCCAGCAGCTTAGGTGTAGGACAAGAGACCCAGTACTTC.